These 20 T cell receptor beta chains share one sample of origin, sequenced in a study of HIV-infected patients and healthy controls. TCRdb reanalysed the 5' RACE reads using MiXCR and keeps one entry per CDR3 protein. Altogether almost 65,000 distinct CDR3 sequences are present, 15% to 20% being singletons, with the ten largest covering 1.4%. Sequencing input: CD4+ T cells from blood. All receptors derive from a human donor in good health.

This rearrangement joins TRBV5-5 to TRBJ1-5, with 8 bases matching TRBD1. V was pared by 1 base and J by 3 bases, with 6 bases of the junction left unmatched. The germline CDR1 and CDR2 sequences are SGHKS and YYEKEE (reference sequence). This CDR3 has 16 amino acids. In DNA form, the CDR3 reads TGTGCCAGCAGCTTGTTTCCAGGGGGCAACAATCAGCCCCAGCATTTT. Amino acid sequence: CASSLFPGGNNQPQHF.

The chain links TRBV6-4 to TRBJ2-1; 9 bases line up with TRBD2. CDR1 is MRHNA, CDR2 SNTAGT, per germline. The CDR3 is 14 amino acids. V lost 3 bases, J lost 7 bases, and 4 bases stayed unmatched. The CDR3 region has the DNA TGTGCCAGCAGTGAAGGGACTAGCAAGAATGAGCAGTTCTTC. Translated: CASSEGTSKNEQFF.

A remark on this clonotype: This could be a read error, since a much larger clone is one nucleotide away. The genes are TRBV9 and TRBJ2-5, with D hard to call. The CDR3 spans 14 residues. V was clipped by 3 bases and J by 1 base, with 10 bases between them. Germline CDR1 reads SGDLS; CDR2 reads YYNGEE. The CDR3 region is CASSGGKIQETQYF. CDR3 in DNA: TGTGCCAGCAGCGGGGGAAAGATCCAAGAGACCCAGTACTTC.

This clonotype was counted only a few times. The chain is built from TRBV25-1 and TRBJ2-5; 7 bases are a match to TRBD1. CDR3 size: 14 residues. V gave up 3 bases and J gave up 5 bases; unmatched junction bases: 6. CDR1 is MGHDK and CDR2 is SYGVNS in the germline V gene. Here the CDR3 DNA reads TGTGCCAGCAGTGATAGACAGGGCTCGGAGACCCAGTACTTC. Translated, it gives CASSDRQGSETQYF.

This clonotype was observed many times. V usage is TRBV11-2 and J usage is TRBJ2-6, with D possibly being TRBD2 (5 bases). The CDR3 runs to 17 residues. Trimming left V 5 bases short and J 2 bases short, with 16 bases between. CDR1 and CDR2 (germline): SGHAT, FQNNGV. CDR3 coding DNA: TGTGCCAGCAGCCCTAGCCCCGGGGTTACTGGGGCCAACGTCCTGACTTTC. Its protein is CASSPSPGVTGANVLTF.

This clonotype was seen repeatedly, ten times or more. The genes are TRBV29-1 and TRBJ2-7; 8 bases agree with TRBD1. The V gene's germline CDR1 is SQVTM and CDR2 ANQGSEA. Trimming cost V 4 bases and J 0 bases; bases outside gene matches: 2. The length of the CDR3 is 13 residues. CDR3: CSVGQGASYEQYF. CDR3 nucleotide sequence: TGCAGCGTTGGGCAGGGGGCCTCCTACGAGCAGTACTTC.

This chain links TRBV12-3 or TRBV12-4 with TRBJ1-1, with D tentatively TRBD1 (5 bases). V was clipped by 1 base and J by 5 bases, with 8 bases between them. This CDR3 has 13 residues. The CDR3 loop is CASSLGGVTEAFF. The CDR3, as DNA: TGTGCCAGCAGTTTAGGGGGGGTAACTGAAGCTTTCTTT.

This clonotype turned up a few times. J is TRBJ1-5 and V is TRBV20-1, with 10 bases lining up with TRBD1. Germline assignment: CDR1 DFQATT and CDR2 SNEGSKA (reference sequence). CDR3 length: 18 amino acids. V was pared by 5 bases and J by 0 bases, with 13 bases of the junction left unmatched. The CDR3 here is CSALVRDRGWDSNQPQHF. The CDR3 region has the DNA TGCAGTGCTCTAGTACGGGACAGGGGATGGGATAGCAATCAGCCCCAGCATTTT.

This clonotype occurred many times. This chain uses TRBV6-5 with TRBJ1-1; D is unclear. Per germline, CDR1 MNHEY and CDR2 SVGAGI. The CDR3 contains 13 residues. Between the trimmed V and J ends, which lost 0 bases and 11 bases, there was a span of 13 bases. Here the CDR3 reads CASSYSGASRAFF. DNA for the CDR3: TGTGCCAGCAGTTACTCGGGAGCCTCCAGGGCTTTCTTT.

This clonotype has a handful of counts. This chain connects TRBV20-1 to TRBJ1-6; 7 bases map to TRBD1. This CDR3 is 15 amino acids long. V shed 1 base, J shed 8 bases, and the junction held 8 bases outside the gene matches. Per germline, CDR1 DFQATT and CDR2 SNEGSKA (reference sequence). Written as DNA, the CDR3 is TGCAGTGCTAGAGCAGGGGGGCGGGTGTATTCACCCCTCCACTTT. This sequence encodes CSARAGGRVYSPLHF.

This sequence joins TRBV25-1 and TRBJ2-7; D perhaps matches TRBD1 (6 bases). There are 15 residues in the CDR3. Trimming took off 2 bases at V and 5 bases at J, with 16 bases between the two ends. Looked up from germline, CDR1 is MGHDK and CDR2 is SYGVNS. The CDR3 region is CASSEGSAGVHEQYF. The CDR3 DNA follows: TGTGCCAGCAGTGAAGGGTCGGCAGGGGTCCACGAGCAGTACTTC.

The chain couples TRBV3-1 to TRBJ2-3; D is uncertain. V was pared by 4 bases and J by 6 bases, with 11 bases between. The CDR3 is 13 residues long. Germline V gene data show CDR1 as LGHDT and CDR2 as YNNKEL (reference sequence). The DNA of the CDR3 is TGTGCCAGCAGCCTATCGGGCCCCGATACGCAGTATTTT. Protein sequence: CASSLSGPDTQYF.

The J gene is TRBJ2-1, the V gene TRBV19, with D possibly TRBD1 on 5 matching bases. V was cut by 1 base and J by 6 bases, with 13 bases left in between. Germline loops: CDR1 LNHDA, CDR2 SQIVND (reference sequence). The CDR3 extends over 15 amino acids. The CDR3 here is CASSIVTATGNEQFF. The DNA for the CDR3 is TGTGCCAGTAGTATAGTAACGGCCACAGGCAATGAGCAGTTCTTC. Based on the CDR3 plus reference TRBV19 and TRBJ2-1, the full variable domain is DGGITQSPKYLFRKEGQNVTLSCEQNLNHDAMYWYRQDPGQGLRLIYYSQIVNDFQKGDIAEGYSVSREKKESFPLTVTSAQKNPTAFYLCASSIVTATGNEQFFGPGTRLTVL.

This clonotype was seen many times. V is TRBV5-4 and J is TRBJ2-1; TRBD2 aligns across 9 bases. This CDR3 has 18 amino acids. Germline values: CDR1 SGHNT, CDR2 YYREEE (reference sequence). J lost 1 base, V lost 0 bases, and 8 bases had no gene match. Here the CDR3 reads CASSLDPSGKKSYNEQFF. CDR3 DNA sequence: TGTGCCAGCAGCTTGGATCCTAGCGGGAAAAAGTCCTACAATGAGCAGTTCTTC.

This clonotype has a handful of counts. The chain links TRBV4-1 to TRBJ2-7; D is perhaps TRBD1 or TRBD2 (5 bases each). From germline, CDR1 is MGHRA and CDR2 YSYEKL. The CDR3 has 16 residues. The V end was cut by 1 base, the J end by 4 bases, with 17 bases between. CDR3 coding DNA: TGCGCCAGCAGCCAAGCTCCCACGCGTGAGGGGTACGAGCAGTACTTC. Translated: CASSQAPTREGYEQYF.

This clonotype was picked up a small number of times. This chain joins TRBV2 and TRBJ2-7; D is unresolved. CDR3 size: 12 residues. Trimming removed 6 bases from V and 4 bases from J, with 10 bases in between. Germline V gene lookup returns CDR1 SNHLY and CDR2 FYNNEI. CDR3 loop: CASSTDTYEQYF. The DNA for the CDR3 is TGTGCCAGCAGCACCGACACGTACGAGCAGTACTTC.

This clonotype was observed a few times. The J gene is TRBJ2-2, the V gene TRBV20-1; TRBD2 matches 7 bases. After removal of 0 bases from V and 3 bases from J, the junction contained 1 base not matched to a gene. Germline CDR1 is DFQATT and CDR2 is SNEGSKA (reference sequence). CDR3 size: 14 residues. CDR3 amino acids: CSAREGGHTGELFF. Here the CDR3 DNA reads TGCAGTGCTAGAGAGGGAGGGCACACCGGGGAGCTGTTTTTT.

This clonotype was detected a few times. The gene calls are TRBV5-5 and TRBJ2-7; tentatively, D is TRBD1 (6 bases). V shed 7 bases and J shed 7 bases, with 21 bases lying between them. Germline CDR1 and CDR2: SGHKS and YYEKEE (reference sequence). The CDR3 is 14 amino acids. The DNA of the CDR3 is TGTGCCAGCCTACGGGGACCCTCTACAGGGGAGCAGTACTTC. It codes for CASLRGPSTGEQYF.

The sample holds a few counts of this clonotype. The CDR3 bases are TGTGCCAGCAGCTTAGGCGGAACAGGCGGGATCAATCAGCCCCAGCATTTT. It specifies CASSLGGTGGINQPQHF. The chain couples TRBV11-2 to TRBJ1-5, with D possibly matching TRBD1 (5 bases). CDR3 length: 17 amino acids. The germline V and J ends were trimmed by 1 base and 3 bases, with 16 bases remaining between them. CDR1 is SGHAT, CDR2 FQNNGV, per germline.

This chain connects TRBV5-1 to TRBJ1-2; 9 positions agree with TRBD1. The CDR3 sequence is 13 residues long. The trim removed 3 bases at V and 7 bases at J, leaving 4 bases unmatched. Germline V gene sequence: CDR1 SGHRS, CDR2 YFSETQ. CDR3 sequence reads: CASSWTGDGGYTF. The DNA of the CDR3 is TGCGCCAGCAGCTGGACAGGGGATGGTGGCTACACCTTC.